The TCR beta chain under discussion was sequenced for a study of blood T cell repertoires in COVID-19. Clones were read by immunoSEQ multiplex PCR, and TCRdb kept only the in-frame ones, dropping some. The table lists about 100,000 clones, 70% to 90% of them singletons. CDR1 is SGHRS and CDR2 is YFSETQ in the germline V gene. The CDR3 runs to 11 residues. V was trimmed by 0 bases and J by 12 bases, leaving 7 bases between them. This chain joins TRBV5-1 and TRBJ2-1; no firm D call. The origin of this receptor is a human donor in a cohort sampled during active COVID-19. What was sequenced was peripheral blood. DNA for the CDR3: TGCGCCAGCAGCTTGGAGAGTAGGCAGTTCTTC. This encodes CASSLESRQFF.